The present T cell receptor (beta chain) was sequenced within a study of T cell repertoires in cytomegalovirus infection. The CDR3 consists of 15 residues. The germline V gene encodes CDR1 DFQATT and CDR2 SNEGSKA (reference sequence). V was trimmed by 0 bases and J by 3 bases, leaving 15 bases between them. TCRdb recomputed calls from the reads with MiXCR, one row per CDR3 protein. The data hold around 250,000 distinct CDR3 sequences, with approximately 15% observed a single time. The chain links TRBV20-1 to TRBJ2-7; D gene ambiguous. The source is a human donor in good health (CMV status not recorded). Some clones in this sample may be carry-over from other donors' samples. The specimen was CD8+ T cells from PBMCs. CDR3 DNA sequence: TGCAGTGCTAGAGATCATGGAGTCAGTAACTACGAGCAGTACTTC. Translated: CSARDHGVSNYEQYF.